This T cell receptor beta chain was sequenced for a study of CXCR3-negative and CXCR3-positive naive CD8 T cells. The study, taken as a whole, reports: Comparably high diversity marked both naive subsets, whereas memory CD8+ cells had much lower diversity. For CXCR3-positive naive cells, TRB CDR3s were more hydrophobic than those of CXCR3-negative naive cells.

Researchers reported sorting every CD8+ T cell subset in triplicate, around 300,000 cells per sort. By phenotype, naive CD8+ T cells were CD45RO-CCR7+CD27+CD95-. Each TRB cDNA library was prepared by 5' RACE (with UMI labels). TCRdb re-called the 5' RACE reads and catalogs CDR3 proteins one per entry, DNA excluded. Its table lists under 90,000 distinct CDR3 sequences. Per germline, CDR1 SQVTM and CDR2 ANQGSEA. The CDR3 consists of 12 residues. Remarks on this clonotype: The antigen is undetermined.

This clonotype was sampled from a human donor in good health. Some clones in this sample may be carry-over from other donors' samples. The J gene is TRBJ1-1, the V gene TRBV29-1; TCRdb lists TRBD1, though no DNA is available to test this call. Sequencing input: naive CXCR3+ CD8+ T cells from blood. Subset given: CD45RO-CCR7+CD27+CD95- naive CD8+ T cells expressing CXCR3 (TNR3+). The CDR3 protein is CSVEGGDGEAFF. Full variable domain (missing parts from reference TRBV29-1 and TRBJ1-1): SAVISQKPSRDICQRGTSLTIQCQVDSQVTMMFWYRQQPGQSLTLIATANQGSEATYESGFVIDKFPISRPNLTFSTLTVSNMSPEDSSIYLCSVEGGDGEAFFGQGTRLTVV.